This TCR beta chain comes out of a study of post-analysis software for immune sequencing data. Across the whole study: Multiple sclerosis in the patients followed relapsing-remitting, secondary progressive and progressive-relapsing courses. General observations from the study: Five or six TRBV segments, including TRBV5-6, TRBV5-1 and TRBV20-1, were more frequent in patients than controls. Among multiple sclerosis patients, normalized Chao1 diversity was significantly below that of controls.

V lost 0 bases, J lost 5 bases, and 10 bases lay in between. Germline values: CDR1 MGHRA, CDR2 YSYEKL. The CDR3 runs to 14 residues. With respect to this clonotype: The target antigen is unknown.

Carried by the TCR beta cDNA libraries were unique molecular identifiers. TCRdb re-called the PCR reads with MiXCR, one entry per CDR3 protein. In the table there are around 500,000 distinct CDR3 sequences, around 34% of which are singletons. Sequencing was performed on blood. The chain uses TRBV4-1 and TRBJ1-2; D is uncertain. The receptor was isolated from a girl aged 2-17 years with multiple sclerosis. The CDR3 loop reads CASSQDSGDYGYTF. Written as DNA, the CDR3 is TGCGCCAGCAGCCAAGATAGCGGGGATTATGGCTACACCTTC.